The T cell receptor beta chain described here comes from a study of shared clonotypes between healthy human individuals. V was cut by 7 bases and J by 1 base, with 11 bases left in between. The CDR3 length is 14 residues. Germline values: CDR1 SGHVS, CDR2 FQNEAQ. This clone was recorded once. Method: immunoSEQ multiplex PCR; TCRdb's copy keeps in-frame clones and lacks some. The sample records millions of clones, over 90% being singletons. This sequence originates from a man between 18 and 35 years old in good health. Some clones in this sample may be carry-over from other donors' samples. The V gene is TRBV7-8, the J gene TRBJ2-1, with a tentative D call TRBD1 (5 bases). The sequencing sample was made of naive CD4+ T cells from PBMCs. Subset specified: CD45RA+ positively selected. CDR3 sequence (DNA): TGTGCCAGCACAAGGGGCCAGTCCTACAATGAGCAGTTCTTC. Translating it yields CASTRGQSYNEQFF. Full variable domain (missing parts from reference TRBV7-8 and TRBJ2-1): GAGVSQSPRYKVAKRGQDVALRCDPISGHVSLFWYQQALGQGPEFLTYFQNEAQLDKSGLPSDRFFAERPEGSVSTLKIQRTQQEDSAVYLCASTRGQSYNEQFFGPGTRLTVL.